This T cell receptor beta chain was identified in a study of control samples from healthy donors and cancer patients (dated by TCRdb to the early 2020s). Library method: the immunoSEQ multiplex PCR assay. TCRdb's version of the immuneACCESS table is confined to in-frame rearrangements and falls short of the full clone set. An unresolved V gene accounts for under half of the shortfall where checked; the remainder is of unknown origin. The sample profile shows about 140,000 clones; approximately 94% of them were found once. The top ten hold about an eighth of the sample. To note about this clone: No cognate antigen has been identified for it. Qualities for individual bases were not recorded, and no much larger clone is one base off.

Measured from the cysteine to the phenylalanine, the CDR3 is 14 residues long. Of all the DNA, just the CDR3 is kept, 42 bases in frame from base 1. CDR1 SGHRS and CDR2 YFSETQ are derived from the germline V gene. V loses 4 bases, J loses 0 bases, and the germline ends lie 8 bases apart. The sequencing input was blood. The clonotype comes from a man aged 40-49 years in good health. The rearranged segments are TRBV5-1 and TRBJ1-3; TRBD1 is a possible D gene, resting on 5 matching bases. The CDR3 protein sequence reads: CASSGGYSGNTIYF. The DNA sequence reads TGCGCCAGCAGCGGGGGGTACTCTGGAAACACCATATATTTT. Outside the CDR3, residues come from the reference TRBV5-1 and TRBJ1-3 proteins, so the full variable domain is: KAGVTQTPRYLIKTRGQQVTLSCSPISGHRSVSWYQQTPGQGLQFLFEYFSETQRNKGNFPGRFSGRQFSNSRSEMNVSTLELGDSALYLCASSGGYSGNTIYFGEGSWLTVV.